The rows below give T cell receptor beta chains drawn from one sample of a study of blood T cell repertoires in COVID-19. Here immunoSEQ multiplex PCR was the method, and the copy in TCRdb shows in-frame clones only, minus some. The sample contains over 35,000 clones, less than 85% of which appear only once. The sequenced sample was peripheral blood. The receptor source for this set is a man aged 70-80 years with acute or convalescent COVID-19. CDR3s include the opening cysteine and the closing phenylalanine or tryptophan. Fields, in order: D gene, V gene, clone size, J gene, CDR3 length, CDR3 protein, CDR3 DNA. A D gene is named only where the DNA matches it firmly. Clone size is stated in some rows and not others, as once, few, many or a class when expanded.

TRBD2	TRBV15	-	TRBJ2-1	15	CATSSSLAGRNEQFF	TGTGCCACCAGTTCGAGTCTAGCGGGAAGGAATGAGCAGTTCTTC
TRBD2	TRBV19	-	TRBJ2-2	13	CASKLAGAGELFF	TGTGCCAGCAAATTAGCGGGAGCTGGGGAGCTGTTTTTT
-	TRBV27	-	TRBJ1-1	13	CASSLARGTEAFF	TGTGCCAGCAGCCTTGCTAGGGGCACTGAAGCTTTCTTT
TRBD1	TRBV29-1	-	TRBJ2-2	14	CSGRQGANTGELFF	TGCAGCGGTAGACAGGGGGCGAACACCGGGGAGCTGTTTTTT
-	TRBV10-3	-	TRBJ2-5	18	CAISGSGLGVIKRETQYF	TGTGCCATCAGTGGGAGCGGGTTAGGTGTCATCAAACGAGAGACCCAGTACTTC
-	TRBV16	-	TRBJ1-6	15	CASSPGRVINSPLHF	TGTGCCAGCAGCCCTGGGAGGGTTATCAATTCACCCCTCCACTTT
-	TRBV18	-	TRBJ1-4	14	CASSRGRGGEKLFF	TGTGCCAGCTCAAGGGGAAGGGGCGGTGAAAAACTGTTTTTT
-	TRBV7-2	-	TRBJ1-1	13	CASSTYRGTEAFF	TGTGCCAGCAGCACTTACCGGGGGACTGAAGCTTTCTTT
-	TRBV6-5	-	TRBJ1-1	13	CATLELYFSEAFF	TGTGCCACCCTCGAATTGTACTTTTCTGAAGCTTTCTTT
-	TRBV19	-	TRBJ1-1	12	CASSISWGPAFF	TGTGCCAGTAGTATTTCTTGGGGGCCAGCTTTCTTT
-	TRBV6-5	once	TRBJ1-4	14	CASSYDGGGEKLFF	TGTGCCAGCAGTTACGATGGGGGGGGTGAAAAACTGTTTTTT
TRBD1	TRBV6-5	few	TRBJ2-7	16	CASSYSTGQGFYEQYF	TGTGCCAGCAGTTACTCGACGGGACAGGGGTTTTACGAGCAGTACTTC
TRBD1	TRBV3-1/TRBV3-2	-	TRBJ2-3	16	CASSQDPQGAINTQYF	TGTGCCAGCAGCCAAGATCCGCAGGGGGCAATAAATACGCAGTATTTT
TRBD1	TRBV28	few	TRBJ2-7	15	CASSFQGRGLYEQYF	TGTGCCAGCAGTTTTCAGGGCAGGGGGCTCTACGAGCAGTACTTC
TRBD1	TRBV6-5	-	TRBJ2-7	15	CASSYSTGGAYEQYF	TGTGCCAGCAGTTACTCGACAGGGGGAGCCTACGAGCAGTACTTC
TRBD1	TRBV5-1	-	TRBJ2-7	15	CASSVSGTGVNEQYF	TGCGCCAGCAGCGTCTCCGGGACAGGGGTGAACGAGCAGTACTTC
TRBD2	TRBV6-5	-	TRBJ2-3	15	CASSRLARSTDTQYF	TGTGCCAGCAGCAGACTAGCGAGAAGCACAGATACGCAGTATTTT
-	TRBV4-2	-	TRBJ2-2	14	CASSQTVNTGELFF	TGTGCCAGCAGCCAGACTGTGAACACCGGGGAGCTGTTTTTT
-	TRBV6-2/TRBV6-3	-	TRBJ1-4	16	CASSYPRLGTVEKLFF	TGTGCCAGCAGTTATCCAAGACTTGGGACTGTTGAAAAACTGTTTTTT
-	TRBV7-8	-	TRBJ2-6	15	CASSLGGGGANVLTF	TGTGCCAGCAGCTTAGGGGGAGGCGGGGCCAACGTCCTGACTTTC
-	TRBV4-3	-	TRBJ2-5	15	CASSQIRSYQETQYF	TGCGCCAGCAGCCAAATCAGGTCCTACCAAGAGACCCAGTACTTC
TRBD2	TRBV11-2	-	TRBJ2-5	18	CASSSSGAGGMFGETQYF	TGTGCCAGCAGCTCCTCGGGAGCGGGGGGCATGTTTGGAGAGACCCAGTACTTC
-	TRBV6-6	once	TRBJ1-1	14	CASIQQVSNTEAFF	TGTGCCAGCATCCAACAGGTTTCGAACACTGAAGCTTTCTTT
-	TRBV2	-	TRBJ1-5	14	CASSLGHTVQPQHF	TGTGCCAGCAGCCTGGGACACACAGTTCAGCCCCAGCATTTT